These T cell receptor beta chains were read from a single sample in a study of beta chain features in type 1 diabetes. The data were produced by immunoSEQ multiplex PCR, yet TCRdb's version contains in-frame clones alone and is incomplete. Of some 150,000 clones listed, 10% are singletons. The sample comprised naive CD4+ T cells from blood. All receptors come from a man between 18 and 29 years old in good health. CDR3s include the opening cysteine and the closing phenylalanine or tryptophan. D genes are given only for firm matches. Clone size is not always given. Where it is, it says once, few, many or a class for expanded clones.

j_call: TRBJ2-1
clone_size: few
v_call: TRBV18
d_call: TRBD2
cdr3_nt: TGTGCCAGCTCACCGCAGCGGGGGGGCCTCAATGAGCAGTTCTTC
cdr3_aa: CASSPQRGGLNEQFF

j_call: TRBJ1-5
clone_size: few
v_call: TRBV2
d_call: TRBD1
cdr3_nt: TGTGCCAGTAGCGGGACAGGGGATCAGCCCCAGCATTTT
cdr3_aa: CASSGTGDQPQHF

j_call: TRBJ1-5
clone_size: few
v_call: TRBV30
d_call: -
cdr3_nt: TGTGCCTGGAGGGGGTCAGGGCAGCCCCAGCATTTT
cdr3_aa: CAWRGSGQPQHF

j_call: TRBJ2-3
clone_size: few
v_call: TRBV30
d_call: -
cdr3_nt: TGTGCCTGGAGTGTTGGGAGGGGGGAAGGAGATACGCAGTATTTT
cdr3_aa: CAWSVGRGEGDTQYF

j_call: TRBJ2-5
clone_size: -
v_call: TRBV5-1
d_call: TRBD1
cdr3_nt: TGCGCCAGCAGCTTGACCCGGACAGGGTATTCGGGAGAGACCCAGTACTTC
cdr3_aa: CASSLTRTGYSGETQYF

j_call: TRBJ2-7
clone_size: many
v_call: TRBV7-9
d_call: -
cdr3_nt: TGTGCCAGCAGCGGCGGGAACGAGCAGTACTTC
cdr3_aa: CASSGGNEQYF

j_call: TRBJ2-7
clone_size: few
v_call: TRBV6-5
d_call: TRBD1
cdr3_nt: TGTGCCAGCAGTACAGGGGTGCGGGTCTACGAGCAGTACTTC
cdr3_aa: CASSTGVRVYEQYF

j_call: TRBJ2-2
clone_size: -
v_call: TRBV7-2
d_call: TRBD2
cdr3_nt: TGTGCCAGCAGCCAAGCGGGGGGGTTCACCGGGGAGCTGTTTTTT
cdr3_aa: CASSQAGGFTGELFF

j_call: TRBJ1-1
clone_size: many
v_call: TRBV18
d_call: -
cdr3_nt: TGTGCCAGCTCACCGCGACAGGCAGGGAACACTGAAGCTTTCTTT
cdr3_aa: CASSPRQAGNTEAFF

j_call: TRBJ2-7
clone_size: -
v_call: TRBV5-1
d_call: -
cdr3_nt: TGCGCCAGCAGCTTGACGCAGCCGACGATTTCGGAGGAGCAGTACTTC
cdr3_aa: CASSLTQPTISEEQYF

j_call: TRBJ2-3
clone_size: few
v_call: TRBV13
d_call: TRBD2
cdr3_nt: TGTGCCAGCAGCTTAAAGCGGGGGTATACAGATACGCAGTATTTT
cdr3_aa: CASSLKRGYTDTQYF

j_call: TRBJ1-2
clone_size: -
v_call: TRBV4-3
d_call: -
cdr3_nt: TGCGCCAGCAGCCAAGCTTATAACTATGGCTACACCTTC
cdr3_aa: CASSQAYNYGYTF

j_call: TRBJ2-7
clone_size: -
v_call: TRBV19
d_call: -
cdr3_nt: TGTGCCACCACGGACCAGGGGTCGCGCGAGCAGTACTTC
cdr3_aa: CATTDQGSREQYF

j_call: TRBJ2-3
clone_size: few
v_call: TRBV2
d_call: -
cdr3_nt: TGTGCCAGCAGGCCCTTGACAGGTTTAGATACGCAGTATTTT
cdr3_aa: CASRPLTGLDTQYF

j_call: TRBJ2-5
clone_size: -
v_call: TRBV7-2
d_call: TRBD2
cdr3_nt: TGTGCCAGCAGCGGTAGCGGGGGGGCTCTGGAGACCCAGTACTTC
cdr3_aa: CASSGSGGALETQYF

j_call: TRBJ1-2
clone_size: -
v_call: TRBV19
d_call: -
cdr3_nt: TGTGCCAGTAGGAACCAGGGTAACTATGGCTACACCTTC
cdr3_aa: CASRNQGNYGYTF

j_call: TRBJ2-7
clone_size: -
v_call: TRBV7-8
d_call: TRBD1
cdr3_nt: TGTGCCAGCAGCTTAGGAGTGGGACAGGGGGTCGGCTACGAGCAGTACTTC
cdr3_aa: CASSLGVGQGVGYEQYF

j_call: TRBJ2-1
clone_size: -
v_call: TRBV7-8
d_call: -
cdr3_nt: TGTGCCAGCAGCACCGGCAGGGCTATCTCCTACAATGAGCAGTTCTTC
cdr3_aa: CASSTGRAISYNEQFF

j_call: TRBJ2-1
clone_size: many
v_call: TRBV30
d_call: -
cdr3_nt: TGTGCCTGGAGCGAGGGACACCCAAATGAGCAGTTCTTC
cdr3_aa: CAWSEGHPNEQFF

j_call: TRBJ2-7
clone_size: many
v_call: TRBV30
d_call: -
cdr3_nt: TGTGCCTGGAGTGTATTACGGGATGAGCAGTACTTC
cdr3_aa: CAWSVLRDEQYF

j_call: TRBJ1-1
clone_size: many
v_call: TRBV29-1
d_call: -
cdr3_nt: TGCAGCGTTGGTGACAGCAAGTACACTGAAGCTTTCTTT
cdr3_aa: CSVGDSKYTEAFF

j_call: TRBJ2-1
clone_size: many
v_call: TRBV14
d_call: TRBD1
cdr3_nt: TGTGCCAGCAGCCCGACGGACAGGGACCATGAGCAGTTCTTC
cdr3_aa: CASSPTDRDHEQFF

j_call: TRBJ1-2
clone_size: few
v_call: TRBV4-2
d_call: TRBD1
cdr3_nt: TGTGCCAGCAGAGCTGACAGGGTTGTCTATGGCTACACCTTC
cdr3_aa: CASRADRVVYGYTF

j_call: TRBJ2-2
clone_size: -
v_call: TRBV28
d_call: -
cdr3_nt: TGTGCCAGCAATTCAGGACAGTTCGGAACCGGGGAGCTGTTTTTT
cdr3_aa: CASNSGQFGTGELFF

j_call: TRBJ1-4
clone_size: few
v_call: TRBV30
d_call: -
cdr3_nt: TGTGCCTGGATGTATACTAATGAAAAACTGTTTTTT
cdr3_aa: CAWMYTNEKLFF

j_call: TRBJ1-2
clone_size: -
v_call: TRBV11-2
d_call: -
cdr3_nt: TGTGCCAGCAGCCGAACAGGCAACTATGGCTACACCTTC
cdr3_aa: CASSRTGNYGYTF

j_call: TRBJ2-1
clone_size: few
v_call: TRBV19
d_call: TRBD2
cdr3_nt: TGTGCCAGCCAGACTAGCGGGGGGGCAAGTACCTACAATGAGCAGTTCTTC
cdr3_aa: CASQTSGGASTYNEQFF

j_call: TRBJ2-3
clone_size: -
v_call: TRBV18
d_call: -
cdr3_nt: TGTGCCAGCTCACGGACGGTGGGAGGAACGGGGGGCCCAGATACGCAGTATTTT
cdr3_aa: CASSRTVGGTGGPDTQYF

j_call: TRBJ2-7
clone_size: few
v_call: TRBV2
d_call: -
cdr3_nt: TGTGCCAGCAGATTAGACAGGCCCGCCTACGAGCAGTACTTC
cdr3_aa: CASRLDRPAYEQYF

j_call: TRBJ2-1
clone_size: many
v_call: TRBV19
d_call: -
cdr3_nt: TGTGCCAGTAGTATCCCCAGGGTTCGGAATGAGCAGTTCTTC
cdr3_aa: CASSIPRVRNEQFF

j_call: TRBJ2-2
clone_size: -
v_call: TRBV5-4
d_call: -
cdr3_nt: TGTGCCAGCAGCTTGGACTCGGCAGGGACGAACACCGGGGAGCTGTTTTTT
cdr3_aa: CASSLDSAGTNTGELFF

j_call: TRBJ2-3
clone_size: many
v_call: TRBV18
d_call: -
cdr3_nt: TGTGCCAGCTCACCGGGTAGCGCGATCACAGATACGCAGTATTTT
cdr3_aa: CASSPGSAITDTQYF

j_call: TRBJ2-1
clone_size: few
v_call: TRBV5-4
d_call: TRBD2
cdr3_nt: TGTGCCAGCAGCTTGGCGGGGGGGGCCCTCAATGAGCAGTTCTTC
cdr3_aa: CASSLAGGALNEQFF

j_call: TRBJ2-7
clone_size: few
v_call: TRBV5-1
d_call: TRBD1
cdr3_nt: TGCGCCAGCAGCGTGGGACAGGGGGGGGCCGAGCAGTACTTC
cdr3_aa: CASSVGQGGAEQYF

j_call: TRBJ1-6
clone_size: few
v_call: TRBV30
d_call: TRBD1
cdr3_nt: TGTGCCTGGAATCTGGACAGGGGAAATTCACCCCTCCACTTT
cdr3_aa: CAWNLDRGNSPLHF